This TCR beta chain is drawn from a study of shared clonotypes between healthy human individuals. The repertoire was sequenced with immunoSEQ multiplex PCR; TCRdb's copy has only in-frame clones and lacks some. In the table there are roughly 1,500,000 clones, 95% to 99% of which are singletons. The CDR3 runs to 15 residues. V was shortened by 3 bases and J by 4 bases, with 13 bases between the two germline ends. CDR1 is SGHNT and CDR2 is YENEEA in the germline V gene. V gene TRBV11-3 combines with J gene TRBJ2-1; D unresolved. This clonotype originated in a man younger than 45 in good health. The material sequenced was naive CD4+ T cells sorted from blood. Regarding subset: CD45RA+ positively selected. The CDR3 loop reads CASSLGPVAYNEQFF. DNA for the CDR3: TGTGCCAGCAGCTTGGGCCCCGTAGCATACAATGAGCAGTTCTTC.